The clone carrying this T cell receptor beta chain was seen only a few times. Generated by immunoSEQ multiplex PCR, the TCRdb table keeps only in-frame clones and is missing some. This table has 300,000 to 350,000 clones, about 90% appearing once. Trimming removed 4 bases at V and 4 bases at J, with 19 bases between. Germline loops: CDR1 LNHDA, CDR2 SQIVND (reference sequence). The CDR3 length is 16 residues. These data are taken from a study of blood T cell repertoires in COVID-19. This rearrangement joins TRBV19 to TRBJ1-2; perhaps TRBD1 as D (6 bases). This sequence originates from a man younger than 35 with active or convalescent COVID-19. Sample: peripheral blood. CDR3 amino acids: CASSTPKRRQVYGYTF. The CDR3 DNA sequence: TGTGCCAGTAGTACTCCTAAACGTCGACAGGTCTATGGCTACACCTTC. Full variable domain (remainder filled in from reference TRBV19 and TRBJ1-2): DGGITQSPKYLFRKEGQNVTLSCEQNLNHDAMYWYRQDPGQGLRLIYYSQIVNDFQKGDIAEGYSVSREKKESFPLTVTSAQKNPTAFYLCASSTPKRRQVYGYTFGSGTRLTVV.